This TCR beta chain was found in a study of OX40 agonist ivuxolimab in advanced cancers. About this clone itself: What it binds is not known.

Sequencing used immunoSEQ multiplex PCR; TCRdb keeps in-frame clones, though not all of them. Here the sample spans about 55,000 clones, 88% being singletons. The V gene end was trimmed by 2 bases and the J gene end by 3 bases; junction bases not matched to a gene: 7. This CDR3 is 16 amino acids long. The germline V gene encodes CDR1 SGHTA and CDR2 FQGNSA. The study, taken as a whole, reports: No antigen was identified for the clonally expanded peripheral T cells. CD8+ T cells averaged more expanded clones than CD4+.

The sequenced sample was CD4+ or CD8+ T cells sorted from blood, obtained in a trial of the OX40 agonist ivuxolimab. This receptor was identified in an adult with an advanced solid tumor such as melanoma, head and neck, liver or kidney cancer. The gene calls are TRBV7-2 and TRBJ2-4; 7 positions match TRBD2. For the CDR3, the DNA is TGTGCCAGCAGCTTATCTGGGAGGGCCCTCAAAAACATTCAGTACTTC. This sequence encodes CASSLSGRALKNIQYF. Supplemented by reference TRBV7-2 and TRBJ2-4, the full variable domain reads GAGVSQSPSNKVTEKGKDVELRCDPISGHTALYWYRQSLGQGLEFLIYFQGNSAPDKSGLPSDRFSAERTGGSVSTLTIQRTQQEDSAVYLCASSLSGRALKNIQYFGAGTRLSVL.